The next 24 T cell receptor beta chains were all read from a single sample in a study of cytomegalovirus exposure and HLA in healthy donors (dated 2017 in TCRdb). Receptor amplification or capture employed the immunoSEQ multiplex PCR assay. For the multiplex PCR, a mixture combining 60 forward primers for TCR Vbeta segments and 13 reverse primers for TCR Jbeta segments was used. This immuneACCESS table, as held by TCRdb, lists in-frame sequences with V and J called but not all clones. Of the missing ones, under half trace to an unresolved V gene in checked studies; the others have no known cause. In all, the sample holds 170,000 or so clones, and 80% of those were seen once. Around 6.9% of the sample goes to the ten largest clones. Specimen: PBMCs. These receptors originate from a male donor in good health and CMV-seropositive.

The rearrangement links TRBV4-1 to TRBJ1-2; no clear D gene. V was cut by 5 bases and J by 6 bases, with 13 bases left in between. The CDR3 totals 13 residues. The germline V gene has CDR1 MGHRA and CDR2 YSYEKL. CDR3 protein: CASSAREFDGYTF. CDR3 coding DNA: TGCGCCAGCAGCGCTCGGGAGTTTGATGGCTACACCTTC.

The chain links TRBV4-1 to TRBJ1-1; D gene unclear. Trimming shortened V by 0 bases and J by 5 bases, and 10 bases separated the two germline ends. The V gene's germline CDR1 is MGHRA and CDR2 YSYEKL. The CDR3 has 14 residues. The DNA for the CDR3 is TGCGCCAGCAGCCAAGAACCTCCCGGGACTGAAGCTTTCTTT. The encoded protein is CASSQEPPGTEAFF.

The V and J genes are TRBV27 and TRBJ1-5; 7 nucleotides agree with TRBD1. The length of the CDR3 is 14 residues. Germline loops: CDR1 MNHEY, CDR2 SMNVEV (reference sequence). With V trimmed by 2 bases and J by 5 bases, 3 bases remained unmatched. In nucleotides, the CDR3 is TGTGCCAGCAGTTTAAGGCAGGGGGATCAGCCCCAGCATTTT. This gives the protein CASSLRQGDQPQHF.

The chain links TRBV11-2 to TRBJ2-3; D uncertain. The V end was cut by 2 bases, the J end by 0 bases, with 18 bases between. There are 18 residues in the CDR3. Germline V gene data show CDR1 as SGHAT and CDR2 as FQNNGV. This CDR3 reads CASSLTVRGFRSTDTQYF. CDR3 bases: TGTGCCAGCAGCTTAACCGTCCGCGGCTTCCGAAGCACAGATACGCAGTATTTT.

This clone was counted once. This chain connects TRBV6-1 to TRBJ1-1, with D tentatively TRBD1 (6 bases). This CDR3 has 11 residues. Germline lookup yields CDR1 MNHNS and CDR2 SASEGT. V was shortened by 6 bases and J by 6 bases, with 8 bases between the two germline ends. The CDR3 here is CASRRTAEAFF. The DNA of the CDR3 is TGTGCCAGCAGGCGGACAGCTGAAGCTTTCTTT.

The V and J genes are TRBV2 and TRBJ1-5, with 10 nucleotides matching TRBD1. The CDR3 length is 15 residues. The germline V gene has CDR1 SNHLY and CDR2 FYNNEI. With V trimmed by 5 bases and J by 7 bases, 8 bases remained unmatched. In DNA, the CDR3 is TGTGCCAGCAGTTTACCGGGACAGGGGTCCCAGCCCCAGCATTTT. Translating it yields CASSLPGQGSQPQHF.

A few counts support this clone. The V call is TRBV7-2, the J call TRBJ2-1; D not certain. CDR3 size: 17 residues. Germline CDR1 and CDR2: SGHTA and FQGNSA. V dropped 1 base and J dropped 2 bases, with 15 bases sitting between them. The CDR3: CASSLGRRPNTYNEQFF. Written as DNA, the CDR3 is TGTGCCAGCAGCTTAGGTCGGAGACCAAATACCTACAATGAGCAGTTCTTC.

The rearrangement links TRBV27 to TRBJ2-1, with D uncertain. In germline, CDR1 is MNHEY, CDR2 SMNVEV (reference sequence). The CDR3 sequence is 14 residues long. V lost 6 bases to trimming and J lost 6 bases, with 15 bases between them. CDR3 DNA: TGTGCCAGCAGCACGCAAGGCGGCCTCAATGAGCAGTTCTTC. Protein: CASSTQGGLNEQFF.

This chain connects TRBV11-3 to TRBJ2-5; 7 bases are a match to TRBD2. This CDR3 region has 17 residues. Germline V lookup: CDR1 SGHNT, CDR2 YENEEA. V trimming: 4 bases; J trimming: 5 bases; junction bases outside the gene matches: 16. The CDR3 DNA is TGTGCCAGCAGCTGGGCGGCTAGCGGACTTAGTTTGGAGACCCAGTACTTC. Translation: CASSWAASGLSLETQYF. The complete variable domain, with remaining parts taken from reference TRBV11-3 and TRBJ2-5, reads EAGVVQSPRYKIIEKKQPVAFWCNPISGHNTLYWYLQNLGQGPELLIRYENEEAVDDSQLPKDRFSAERLKGVDSTLKIQPAELGDSAVYLCASSWAASGLSLETQYFGPGTRLLVL.

This rearrangement joins TRBV18 to TRBJ2-1; 11 nucleotides align to TRBD2. V shed 3 bases and J 0 bases; nucleotides not matched to a gene: 7. In germline, CDR1 is KGHSH, CDR2 LQKENI. The CDR3 has 18 amino acids. CDR3 protein: CASSPLAGGPSSYNEQFF. For the CDR3, the DNA is TGTGCCAGCTCACCTCTAGCGGGAGGCCCAAGCTCCTACAATGAGCAGTTCTTC. Variable domain in full (rest from reference TRBV18 and TRBJ2-1): NAGVMQNPRHLVRRRGQEARLRCSPMKGHSHVYWYRQLPEEGLKFMVYLQKENIIDESGMPKERFSAEFPKEGPSILRIQQVVRGDSAAYFCASSPLAGGPSSYNEQFFGPGTRLTVL.

This clone came up a few times. The J gene is TRBJ2-2, the V gene TRBV7-9; possibly TRBD1 for D (5 bases). This CDR3 comprises 13 residues. The germline CDR1 and CDR2 sequences are SEHNR and FQNEAQ (reference sequence). Trimming cost V 4 bases and J 5 bases, with 8 bases left between them. Here the CDR3 reads CASSSRQTGELFF. The CDR3 DNA reads as TGTGCCAGCAGCTCCCGACAGACCGGGGAGCTGTTTTTT.

This chain connects TRBV6-6 to TRBJ2-5; 8 bases agree with TRBD1. The end of the DNA is better explained by TRBJ2-7, so the J call may be wrong. Looked up from germline, CDR1 is MNHNY and CDR2 is SVGAGI (reference sequence). CDR3 length: 14 residues. This chain's CDR3 is CASSSTGAVGEQYF. DNA of the CDR3: TGTGCCAGCAGTTCGACAGGGGCGGTCGGCGAGCAGTACTTC.

The CDR3 DNA sequence: TGTGCCAGCAGCGGAGAGGTTAACTATGGCTACACCTTC. It translates to CASSGEVNYGYTF. The chain recombines TRBV7-2 with TRBJ1-2; D is ambiguous. In germline, CDR1 is SGHTA, CDR2 FQGNSA. Trimming stripped 5 bases from V and 1 base from J, with 8 bases between. The CDR3 has 13 amino acids. The whole variable domain, filled in from reference TRBV7-2 and TRBJ1-2, reads GAGVSQSPSNKVTEKGKDVELRCDPISGHTALYWYRQSLGQGLEFLIYFQGNSAPDKSGLPSDRFSAERTGGSVSTLTIQRTQQEDSAVYLCASSGEVNYGYTFGSGTRLTVV.

The V and J genes are TRBV6-1 and TRBJ2-1, with 10 bases identical to TRBD1. The CDR3 is 15 amino acids. Unmatched junction bases numbered 6, after V lost 6 bases and J lost 4 bases. From germline, CDR1 is MNHNS and CDR2 SASEGT. The CDR3 DNA reads TGTGCCAGCAGGAGGGGACAGGGGAATTACAATGAGCAGTTCTTC. Encoded protein: CASRRGQGNYNEQFF.

In DNA form, the CDR3 reads TGTGCCAGCACCAGGGACAGGGGCTATCGTGTGTACGAGCAGTACTTC. It is translated as CASTRDRGYRVYEQYF. The V and J genes are TRBV5-6 and TRBJ2-7; TRBD1 matches at 10 bases. The germline gives CDR1 SGHDT, CDR2 YYEEEE. With V trimmed by 6 bases and J by 4 bases, 13 bases remained unmatched. The CDR3 runs 16 residues.

CDR3 region: CASSLDRVQPQHF. In DNA form, the CDR3 reads TGTGCCAGCAGCTTAGACAGGGTTCAGCCCCAGCATTTT. This rearrangement joins TRBV7-2 to TRBJ1-5; D is possibly TRBD1 (6 bases). Germline assignment: CDR1 SGHTA and CDR2 FQGNSA. This CDR3 is 13 amino acids long. Deletions cut 1 base from V and 6 bases from J, with 7 bases between.

This chain connects TRBV7-6 to TRBJ2-7, with 8 bases matching TRBD2. This CDR3 is 15 amino acids long. V shed 2 bases, J shed 7 bases, and the junction held 10 bases outside the gene matches. The germline V gene encodes CDR1 SGHVS and CDR2 FNYEAQ. The CDR3 region is CASSLKKRESGEQYF. The CDR3 DNA is TGTGCCAGCAGCTTAAAGAAGCGGGAGTCGGGTGAGCAGTACTTC. The entire variable domain, with the rest obtained from reference TRBV7-6 and TRBJ2-7, is as follows: GAGVSQSPRYKVTKRGQDVALRCDPISGHVSLYWYRQALGQGPEFLTYFNYEAQQDKSGLPNDRFSAERPEGSISTLTIQRTEQRDSAMYRCASSLKKRESGEQYFGPGTRLTVT.

CDR3 in amino acids: CAISEGQANTEAFF. CDR3 DNA: TGTGCCATCAGTGAAGGACAGGCAAACACTGAAGCTTTCTTT. The chain is built from TRBV10-3 and TRBJ1-1; TRBD1 aligns across 7 bases. The CDR3 runs 14 residues. Germline CDR1 reads ENHRY; CDR2 reads SYGVKD. V was pared by 3 bases and J by 2 bases, with 3 bases of the junction left unmatched.

The J gene is TRBJ2-1, the V gene TRBV29-1; 10 nucleotides line up with TRBD2. Germline V gives CDR1 SQVTM, CDR2 ANQGSEA. The CDR3 spans 14 residues. The trim removed 8 bases at V and 5 bases at J, leaving 9 bases unmatched. For the CDR3, the DNA is TGCAGCACATGGCTAGCGGGAGTGAACAATGAGCAGTTCTTC. Translating it yields CSTWLAGVNNEQFF.

The chain's CDR3 is CASSFLAGVPDTQYF. CDR3 DNA: TGTGCCAGCAGTTTCCTAGCGGGAGTCCCAGATACGCAGTATTTT. V is TRBV27 and J is TRBJ2-3, with TRBD2 identical over 10 bases. CDR1 is MNHEY, CDR2 SMNVEV, per germline (reference sequence). CDR3 length: 15 amino acids. The J segment lost 4 bases and the V segment lost 3 bases, leaving 4 bases of the junction unmatched.

Of note for this clone: Other DNA variants within this sample encode the same CDR3. The gene calls are TRBV29-1 and TRBJ2-4, with 13 bases aligning to TRBD2. The trim removed 6 bases at V and 9 bases at J, leaving 11 bases unmatched. Germline values: CDR1 SQVTM, CDR2 ANQGSEA. CDR3 length: 15 amino acids. CDR3 coding DNA: TGCAGCGTCATTGGGACTAGCGGGAATCCGAGCATTCAGTACTTC. It specifies CSVIGTSGNPSIQYF.

The chain uses TRBV20-1 and TRBJ2-1; D remains ambiguous. CDR3 size: 10 residues. Germline V CDR1 and CDR2: DFQATT, SNEGSKA (reference sequence). The V and J ends lost 5 bases and 9 bases respectively, with 8 bases between them. The CDR3 DNA sequence: TGCAGTGCTTCAGTTGGTGAGCAGTTCTTC. Encoded protein: CSASVGEQFF.

This sequence joins TRBV6-4 and TRBJ2-6; 7 bases match TRBD1. J was trimmed by 3 bases and V by 5 bases; bases with no gene match: 10. The CDR3 length is 17 residues. The V gene's germline CDR1 is MRHNA and CDR2 SNTAGT. CDR3 DNA sequence: TGTGCCAGCAGTTCCCAGACAGGGATAGGTGGGGCCAACGTCCTGACTTTC. It specifies CASSSQTGIGGANVLTF.

This clone was counted a few times. V and J are TRBV5-6 and TRBJ2-1; TRBD2 agrees at 8 bases. V lost 5 bases, J lost 1 base, and 17 bases stayed unmatched. CDR3 length equals 19 residues. Germline V gene data show CDR1 as SGHDT and CDR2 as YYEEEE. For the CDR3, the DNA is TGTGCCAGCAGGGGGAAGGGACTAGACTCAAGAGTATCCTACAATGAGCAGTTCTTC. Translating gives CASRGKGLDSRVSYNEQFF.